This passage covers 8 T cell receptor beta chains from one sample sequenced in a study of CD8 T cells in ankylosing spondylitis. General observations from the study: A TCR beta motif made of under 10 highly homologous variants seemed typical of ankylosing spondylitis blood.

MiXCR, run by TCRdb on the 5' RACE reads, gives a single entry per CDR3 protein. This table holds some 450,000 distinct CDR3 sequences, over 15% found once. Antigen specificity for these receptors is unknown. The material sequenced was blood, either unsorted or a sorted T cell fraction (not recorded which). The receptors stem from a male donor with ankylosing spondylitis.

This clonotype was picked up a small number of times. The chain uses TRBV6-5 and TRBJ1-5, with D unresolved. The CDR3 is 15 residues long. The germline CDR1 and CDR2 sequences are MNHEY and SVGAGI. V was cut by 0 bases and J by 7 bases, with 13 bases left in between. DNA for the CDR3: TGTGCCAGCAGTTACTCCTGGGAGGTGGGCCAGCCCCAGCATTTT. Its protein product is CASSYSWEVGQPQHF.

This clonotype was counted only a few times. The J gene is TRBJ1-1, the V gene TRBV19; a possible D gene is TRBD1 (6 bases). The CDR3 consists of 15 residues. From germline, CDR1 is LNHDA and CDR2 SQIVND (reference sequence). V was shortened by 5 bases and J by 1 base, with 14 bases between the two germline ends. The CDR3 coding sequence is TGTGCCAGTAGTCCCCAGAAGGACAGGAACACTGAAGCTTTCTTT. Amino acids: CASSPQKDRNTEAFF.

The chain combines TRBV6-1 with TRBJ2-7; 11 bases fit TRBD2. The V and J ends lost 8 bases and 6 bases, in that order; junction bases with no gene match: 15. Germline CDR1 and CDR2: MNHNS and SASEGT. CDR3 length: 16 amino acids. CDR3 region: CASRRPGLAATSEQYF. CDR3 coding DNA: TGTGCCAGCCGACGACCGGGACTAGCGGCTACCTCCGAGCAGTACTTC.

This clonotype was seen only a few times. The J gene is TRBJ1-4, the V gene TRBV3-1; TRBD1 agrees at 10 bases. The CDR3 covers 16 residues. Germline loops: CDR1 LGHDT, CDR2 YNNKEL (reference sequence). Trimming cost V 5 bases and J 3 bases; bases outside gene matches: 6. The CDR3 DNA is TGTGCCAGCAGCTCGGGACAGGGGAAGGCTAATGAAAAACTGTTTTTT. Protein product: CASSSGQGKANEKLFF.

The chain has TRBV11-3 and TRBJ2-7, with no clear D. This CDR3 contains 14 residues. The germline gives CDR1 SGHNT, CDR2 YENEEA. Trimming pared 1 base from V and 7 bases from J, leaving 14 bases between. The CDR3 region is CASSLGPGQWEQYF. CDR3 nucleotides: TGTGCCAGCAGCTTAGGTCCGGGCCAGTGGGAGCAGTACTTC.

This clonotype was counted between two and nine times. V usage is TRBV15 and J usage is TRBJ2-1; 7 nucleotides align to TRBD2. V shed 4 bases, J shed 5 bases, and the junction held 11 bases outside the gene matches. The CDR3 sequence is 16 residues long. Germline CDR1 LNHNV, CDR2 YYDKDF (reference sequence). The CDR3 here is CATSTRVTSVNNEQFF. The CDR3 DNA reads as TGTGCCACCAGCACAAGAGTTACTAGCGTGAACAATGAGCAGTTCTTC.

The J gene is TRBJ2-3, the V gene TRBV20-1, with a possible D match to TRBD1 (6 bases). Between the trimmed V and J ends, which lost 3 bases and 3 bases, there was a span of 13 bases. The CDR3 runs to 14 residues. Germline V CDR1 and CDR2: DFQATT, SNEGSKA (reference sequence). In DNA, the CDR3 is TGCAGTGCTAGGTTACGGACAGTTACAGATACGCAGTATTTT. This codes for CSARLRTVTDTQYF.

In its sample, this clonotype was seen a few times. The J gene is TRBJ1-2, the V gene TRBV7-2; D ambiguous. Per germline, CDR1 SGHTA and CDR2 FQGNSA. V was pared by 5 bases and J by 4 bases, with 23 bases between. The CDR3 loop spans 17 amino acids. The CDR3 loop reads CASSRFMGFVDTYGYTF. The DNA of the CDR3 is TGTGCCAGCAGCCGATTTATGGGGTTCGTAGATACCTATGGCTACACCTTC.